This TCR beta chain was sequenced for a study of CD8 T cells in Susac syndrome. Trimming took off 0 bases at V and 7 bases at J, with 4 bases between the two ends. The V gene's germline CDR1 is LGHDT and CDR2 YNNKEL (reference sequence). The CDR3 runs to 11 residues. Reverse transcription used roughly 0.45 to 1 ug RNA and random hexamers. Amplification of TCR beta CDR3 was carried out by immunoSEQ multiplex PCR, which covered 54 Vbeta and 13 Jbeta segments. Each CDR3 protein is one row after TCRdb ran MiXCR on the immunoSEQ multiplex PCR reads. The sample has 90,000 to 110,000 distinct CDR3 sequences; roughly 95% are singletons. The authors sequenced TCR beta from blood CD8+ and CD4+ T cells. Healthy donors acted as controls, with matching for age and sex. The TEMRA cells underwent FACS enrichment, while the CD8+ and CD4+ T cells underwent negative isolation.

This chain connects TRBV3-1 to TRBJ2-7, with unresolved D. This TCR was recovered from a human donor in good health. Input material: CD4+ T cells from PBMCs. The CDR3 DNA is TGTGCCAGCAGCCAAGATGGGGAGCAGTACTTC. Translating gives CASSQDGEQYF.